Shown below are 20 T cell receptor beta chains from a single sample sequenced in a study of blood T cell repertoires in COVID-19. TCRdb keeps only in-frame clones here, not all; method: immunoSEQ multiplex PCR. This sample carries about 40,000 clones, approximately 83% of them seen once, and the ten largest clones take 24%. Sequencing was done on a sample of peripheral blood. The receptors were gathered from a human donor with acute or convalescent COVID-19. The donor label of this sample is uncertain.

The chain recombines TRBV30 with TRBJ1-4; 7 bases line up with TRBD1. Germline CDR1 reads GTSNPN; CDR2 reads SVGIG (reference sequence). CDR3 length: 13 amino acids. J gave up 4 bases and V 5 bases, and 4 bases lay outside the gene matches. This chain's CDR3 is CAWEGAGNEKLFF. The DNA of the CDR3 is TGTGCCTGGGAGGGGGCCGGTAATGAAAAACTGTTTTTT.

The chain uses TRBV5-5 and TRBJ1-3; D uncertain. The germline gives CDR1 SGHKS, CDR2 YYEKEE (reference sequence). The CDR3 is 14 residues long. With 2 bases removed from V and 1 base from J, the gap between germline ends came to 7 bases. CDR3 sequence (DNA): TGTGCCAGCAGCTTCCCGGGGTCTGGAAACACCATATATTTT. This encodes CASSFPGSGNTIYF.

The V gene is TRBV28, the J gene TRBJ1-3; 9 bases agree with TRBD1. This CDR3 spans 12 amino acids. Germline loops: CDR1 MDHEN, CDR2 SYDVKM. Trimming at V came to 4 bases and at J to 13 bases, leaving 5 bases not matched to a gene. CDR3: CASSSAGTGIYF. CDR3 nucleotides: TGTGCCAGCAGTTCGGCCGGGACAGGGATATATTTT.

This rearrangement joins TRBV27 to TRBJ1-2; 10 bases align to TRBD1. J lost 2 bases, V lost 5 bases, and 8 bases had no gene match. Germline CDR1 and CDR2: MNHEY and SMNVEV (reference sequence). The CDR3 length is 16 residues. The DNA of the CDR3 is TGTGCCAGCAGTCCCGGGACAGGGGTGAAAAACTATGGCTACACCTTC. Protein product: CASSPGTGVKNYGYTF.

The rearrangement links TRBV20-1 to TRBJ2-5; D is undetermined. Germline V gives CDR1 DFQATT, CDR2 SNEGSKA (reference sequence). The CDR3 covers 10 residues. Trimming removed 2 bases at V and 5 bases at J, with 3 bases between. The CDR3: CSARLETQYF. The CDR3 coding sequence is TGCAGTGCTAGACTGGAGACCCAGTACTTC.

The V gene is TRBV4-2, the J gene TRBJ2-1, with D possibly TRBD1 on 6 matching bases. This CDR3 has 16 residues. V was trimmed by 0 bases and J by 7 bases, leaving 16 bases between them. The germline gives CDR1 LGHNA, CDR2 YNFKEQ. The CDR3 DNA reads TGTGCCAGCAGCCAAGACCGAGGGGGACGGACGAATGAGCAGTTCTTC. This gives the protein CASSQDRGGRTNEQFF.

To note about this clone: Distinct nucleotide sequences in the sample also encode this CDR3. The V and J genes are TRBV29-1 and TRBJ2-2; 8 bases match TRBD1. With V trimmed by 3 bases and J by 0 bases, 3 bases remained unmatched. Looked up from germline, CDR1 is SQVTM and CDR2 is ANQGSEA. This CDR3 has 15 amino acids. The CDR3 DNA reads TGCAGCGTTGACCCAGGGGGCGCGAACACCGGGGAGCTGTTTTTT. It yields the protein CSVDPGGANTGELFF.

The chain links TRBV19 to TRBJ2-7; 7 bases are shared with TRBD1. Trimming cost V 4 bases and J 0 bases; bases outside gene matches: 9. Germline CDR1 is LNHDA and CDR2 is SQIVND (reference sequence). This CDR3 comprises 16 residues. This CDR3 is CASSTSQGWSSYEQYF. In DNA, the CDR3 is TGTGCCAGTAGTACCTCACAGGGGTGGTCCTCCTACGAGCAGTACTTC.

The gene calls are TRBV5-1 and TRBJ2-7; D may be TRBD2 (6 bases). In germline, CDR1 is SGHRS, CDR2 YFSETQ. The CDR3 spans 14 residues. V was shortened by 4 bases and J by 1 base, with 12 bases between the two germline ends. CDR3 nucleotides: TGCGCCAGCAGCCAGGTTGGAGGGTCCTACGAGCAGTACTTC. It yields the protein CASSQVGGSYEQYF.

The CDR3 loop reads CASSTTRGGETQYF. The DNA of the CDR3 is TGTGCCAGCAGTACCACGCGTGGGGGGGAGACCCAGTACTTC. This chain uses TRBV2 with TRBJ2-5, with D perhaps matching TRBD2 (6 bases). The CDR3 sequence is 14 residues long. Germline values: CDR1 SNHLY, CDR2 FYNNEI. Trimming shortened V by 5 bases and J by 5 bases, and 15 bases separated the two germline ends.

The chain joins TRBV29-1 to TRBJ1-1; D not resolved. There are 13 residues in the CDR3. Trimming shortened V by 8 bases and J by 5 bases, and 18 bases separated the two germline ends. Germline CDR1 is SQVTM and CDR2 is ANQGSEA. The CDR3 sequence: CSSSREIRTEAFF. As DNA, the CDR3 is TGCAGCTCCAGTCGGGAGATTCGGACTGAAGCTTTCTTT.

This clone was seen only a few times. The chain is built from TRBV11-2 and TRBJ2-3, with TRBD2 as a possible D gene (5 bases). Germline lookup yields CDR1 SGHAT and CDR2 FQNNGV. CDR3 length: 15 amino acids. V lost 0 bases and J 6 bases, leaving 13 bases between the germline ends. Here the CDR3 reads CASSLDDWGADTQYF. In DNA, the CDR3 is TGTGCCAGCAGCTTAGACGACTGGGGAGCGGATACGCAGTATTTT.

This clone was detected a few times. The gene calls are TRBV28 and TRBJ1-5; 9 bases line up with TRBD1. This CDR3 comprises 16 residues. CDR1 is MDHEN and CDR2 is SYDVKM in the germline V gene. J gave up 6 bases and V 4 bases, and 10 bases lay outside the gene matches. The CDR3 spells CASSWGDRVSGQPQHF. CDR3 nucleotides: TGTGCCAGCAGTTGGGGGGACAGGGTTTCGGGTCAGCCCCAGCATTTT.

This sequence joins TRBV9 and TRBJ2-1; 8 positions agree with TRBD2. Losses at the gene ends were 2 bases for V and 5 bases for J; bases not matched to a gene: 9. Germline CDR1 SGDLS, CDR2 YYNGEE. The CDR3 has 16 amino acids. The CDR3 DNA reads as TGTGCCAGCAGCGTGCTGGGAAGCGGGGGACACAATGAGCAGTTCTTC. It is translated as CASSVLGSGGHNEQFF.

The CDR3 spells CASNTYDRGYNSPLHF. DNA for the CDR3: TGTGCCAGCAATACCTACGACAGGGGATATAATTCACCCCTCCACTTT. This chain uses TRBV28 with TRBJ1-6; 8 bases are a match to TRBD1. The trim removed 7 bases at V and 4 bases at J, leaving 9 bases unmatched. Germline CDR1 reads MDHEN; CDR2 reads SYDVKM. The CDR3 sequence is 16 residues long.

In this sample, this clone turned up a few times. The chain couples TRBV4-2 to TRBJ1-1; D call uncertain. V was pared by 0 bases and J by 0 bases, with 5 bases between. The germline CDR1 and CDR2 sequences are LGHNA and YNFKEQ. The CDR3 has 14 residues. CDR3 amino acids: CASSQEAVNTEAFF. The CDR3 nucleotides are TGTGCCAGCAGCCAAGAGGCGGTGAACACTGAAGCTTTCTTT.

This chain connects TRBV18 to TRBJ2-2, with 7 nucleotides matching TRBD1. This CDR3 has 15 amino acids. Looked up from germline, CDR1 is KGHSH and CDR2 is LQKENI. V dropped 8 bases and J dropped 4; count of bases not matched to a gene: 10. The DNA for the CDR3 is TGTGCCAGCCTACCTCAACAGGGGACCACCGGGGAGCTGTTTTTT. It codes for CASLPQQGTTGELFF.

The chain carries TRBV5-4 and TRBJ1-4; D may be TRBD1 (6 bases). Per the germline V gene, CDR1 is SGHNT and CDR2 is YYREEE (reference sequence). V was pared by 4 bases and J by 8 bases, with 15 bases between. This CDR3 region has 14 residues. CDR3 amino acids: CASSDRTRGEKLFF. The CDR3 DNA sequence: TGTGCCAGCAGCGACAGGACCCGGGGCGAAAAACTGTTTTTT. The whole variable domain, filled in from reference TRBV5-4 and TRBJ1-4, reads ETGVTQSPTHLIKTRGQQVTLRCSSQSGHNTVSWYQQALGQGPQFIFQYYREEENGRGNFPPRFSGLQFPNYSSELNVNALELDDSALYLCASSDRTRGEKLFFGSGTQLSVL.

This chain connects TRBV14 to TRBJ2-4; TRBD1 agrees at 7 bases. The CDR3 runs to 16 residues. Germline CDR1 SGHDN, CDR2 FVKESK. V was pared by 4 bases and J by 1 base, with 7 bases of the junction left unmatched. The CDR3 protein is CASSPPGQSAKNIQYF. CDR3 DNA: TGTGCCAGCAGCCCTCCGGGACAGTCGGCCAAAAACATTCAGTACTTC.

V usage is TRBV2 and J usage is TRBJ2-2; D may be TRBD2 (6 bases). The CDR3 loop spans 15 amino acids. The V and J ends lost 6 bases and 0 bases respectively, with 11 bases between them. Germline lookup yields CDR1 SNHLY and CDR2 FYNNEI. The CDR3 protein is CASRPGTSNTGELFF. The CDR3 DNA follows: TGTGCCAGCAGGCCCGGGACTTCGAACACCGGGGAGCTGTTTTTT. The complete variable domain, with remaining parts taken from reference TRBV2 and TRBJ2-2, reads EPEVTQTPSHQVTQMGQEVILRCVPISNHLYFYWYRQILGQKVEFLVSFYNNEISEKSEIFDDQFSVERPDGSNFTLKIRSTKLEDSAMYFCASRPGTSNTGELFFGEGSRLTVL.